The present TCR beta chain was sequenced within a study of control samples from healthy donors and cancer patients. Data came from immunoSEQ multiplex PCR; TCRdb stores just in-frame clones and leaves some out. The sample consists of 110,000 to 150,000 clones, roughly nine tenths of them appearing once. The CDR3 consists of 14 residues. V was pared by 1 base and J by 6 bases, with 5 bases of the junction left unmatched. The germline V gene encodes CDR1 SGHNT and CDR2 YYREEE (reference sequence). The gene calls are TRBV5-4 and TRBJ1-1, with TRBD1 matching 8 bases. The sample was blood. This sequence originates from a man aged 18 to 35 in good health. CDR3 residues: CASSLQGAISEAFF. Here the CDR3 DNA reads TGTGCCAGCAGCTTGCAGGGGGCGATCTCTGAAGCTTTCTTT.